The T cell receptor (beta chain) under discussion was sequenced for a study of type 1 and type 2 diabetes patients. Study findings and constraints: Type 2 diabetes and control V and J usage correlated highly, about 0.97.

Approximately 9.5 milliliters of peripheral blood were collected from each participant. Trimming took off 8 bases at V and 5 bases at J, with 16 bases between the two ends. The CDR3 runs to 13 residues. Germline values: CDR1 MNHEY, CDR2 SVGAGI. Amplification started from genomic DNA. A primer set of 30 forward and 13 reverse primers amplified the CDR3. Via MiXCR, TCRdb re-called the multiplex PCR reads, giving one row per CDR3 protein. This table has approximately 260,000 distinct CDR3 sequences, approximately 50% appearing once. Only a few counts were recorded for this clonotype. What it recognizes is unknown.

The rearrangement joins TRBV6-5 to TRBJ2-7; TRBD1 or TRBD2 may be the D gene (5 bases each). This sequence originates from a man aged 18 to 30 with type 2 diabetes. The source material was peripheral blood mononuclear cells (PBMCs). The CDR3 bases are TGTGCCAGCCAACGGGACCGACAAGACGAGCAGTACTTC. Protein: CASQRDRQDEQYF.